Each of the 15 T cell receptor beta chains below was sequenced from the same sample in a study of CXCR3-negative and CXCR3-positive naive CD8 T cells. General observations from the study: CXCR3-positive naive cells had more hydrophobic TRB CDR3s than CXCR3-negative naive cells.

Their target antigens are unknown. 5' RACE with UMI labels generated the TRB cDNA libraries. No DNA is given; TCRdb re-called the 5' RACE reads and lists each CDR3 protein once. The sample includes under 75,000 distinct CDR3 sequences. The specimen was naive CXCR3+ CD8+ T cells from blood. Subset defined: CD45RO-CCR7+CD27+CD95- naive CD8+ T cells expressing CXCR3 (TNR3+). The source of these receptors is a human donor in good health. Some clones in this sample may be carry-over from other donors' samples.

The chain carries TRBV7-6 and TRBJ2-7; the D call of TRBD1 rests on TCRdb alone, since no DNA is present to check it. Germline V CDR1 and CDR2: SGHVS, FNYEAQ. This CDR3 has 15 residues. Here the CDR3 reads CASSLGGRSSYEQYF.

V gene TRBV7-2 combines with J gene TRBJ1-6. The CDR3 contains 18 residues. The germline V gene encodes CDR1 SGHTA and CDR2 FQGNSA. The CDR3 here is CASSGNMRQARLDSPLHF.

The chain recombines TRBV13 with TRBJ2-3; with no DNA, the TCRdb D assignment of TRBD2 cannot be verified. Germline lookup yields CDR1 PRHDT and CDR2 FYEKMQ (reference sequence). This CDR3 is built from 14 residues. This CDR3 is CASSPRTSGGEQYF.

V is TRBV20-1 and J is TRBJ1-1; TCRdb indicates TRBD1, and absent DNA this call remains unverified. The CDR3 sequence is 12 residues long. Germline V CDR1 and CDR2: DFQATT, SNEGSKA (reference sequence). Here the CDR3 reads CSARDDSTEAFF.

The CDR3: CATSSAGSSYEQYF. The chain recombines TRBV24-1 with TRBJ2-7. Germline loops: CDR1 KGHDR, CDR2 SFDVKD. The CDR3 totals 14 residues.

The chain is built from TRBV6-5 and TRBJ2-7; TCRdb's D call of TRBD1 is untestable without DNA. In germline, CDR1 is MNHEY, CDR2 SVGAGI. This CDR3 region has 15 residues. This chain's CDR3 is CASSYADRGGSEQYF.

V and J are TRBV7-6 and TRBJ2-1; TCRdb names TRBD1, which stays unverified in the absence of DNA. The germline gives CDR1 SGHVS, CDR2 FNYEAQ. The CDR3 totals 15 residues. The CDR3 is CASSRAGGGYNEQFF.

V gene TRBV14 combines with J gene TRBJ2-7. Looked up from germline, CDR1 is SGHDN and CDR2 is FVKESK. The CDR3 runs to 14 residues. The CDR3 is CASSETPNPLEQYF.

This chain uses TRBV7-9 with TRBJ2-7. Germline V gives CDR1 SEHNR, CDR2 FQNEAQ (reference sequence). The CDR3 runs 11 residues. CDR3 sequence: CASSREYEQYF.

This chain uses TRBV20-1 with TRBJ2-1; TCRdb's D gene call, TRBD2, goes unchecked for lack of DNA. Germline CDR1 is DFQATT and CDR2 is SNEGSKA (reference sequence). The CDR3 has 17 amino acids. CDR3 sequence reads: CSASGLAGGSSYNEQFF.

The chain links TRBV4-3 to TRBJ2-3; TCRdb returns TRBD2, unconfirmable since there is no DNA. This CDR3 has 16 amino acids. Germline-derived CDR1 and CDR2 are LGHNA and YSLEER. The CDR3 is CASSQGAETLRDTQYF.

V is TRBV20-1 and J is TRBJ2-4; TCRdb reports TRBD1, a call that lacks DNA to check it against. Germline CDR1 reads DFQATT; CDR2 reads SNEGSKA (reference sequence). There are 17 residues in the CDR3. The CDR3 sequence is CSARDQWGPLAKNIQYF.

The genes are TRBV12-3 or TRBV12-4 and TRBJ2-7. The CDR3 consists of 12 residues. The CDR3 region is CASGEDTYEQYF.

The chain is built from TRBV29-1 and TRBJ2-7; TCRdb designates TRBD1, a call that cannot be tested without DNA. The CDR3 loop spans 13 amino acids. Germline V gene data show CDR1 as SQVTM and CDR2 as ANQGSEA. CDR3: CSVPTGDSYEQYF.

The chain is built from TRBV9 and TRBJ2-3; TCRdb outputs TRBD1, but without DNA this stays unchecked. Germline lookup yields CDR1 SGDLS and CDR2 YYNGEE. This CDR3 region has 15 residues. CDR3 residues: CASSAGQGRTDTQYF.